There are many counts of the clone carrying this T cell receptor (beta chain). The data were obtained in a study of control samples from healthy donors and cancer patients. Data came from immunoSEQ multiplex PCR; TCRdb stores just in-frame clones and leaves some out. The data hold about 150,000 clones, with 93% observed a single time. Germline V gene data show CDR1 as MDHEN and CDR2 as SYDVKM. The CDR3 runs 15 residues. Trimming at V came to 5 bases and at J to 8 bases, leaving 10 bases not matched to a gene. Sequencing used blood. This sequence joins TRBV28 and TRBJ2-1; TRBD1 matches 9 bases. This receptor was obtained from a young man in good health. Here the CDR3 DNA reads TGTGCCAGCAGTCCGTCCGGGACAGGGAGTGATGAGCAGTTCTTC. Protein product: CASSPSGTGSDEQFF.